This T cell receptor (beta chain) was captured in a study of cytomegalovirus exposure and HLA in healthy donors. Overall study: There were roughly 120 million unique TCR beta sequences, drawn from 150 million to 200 million T cells, in an earlier analysis. Findings and caveats of the study: According to a later analysis, most TCR beta chains associated with CMV appeared HLA-restricted.

PCR primers comprised 60 Vbeta and 13 Jbeta primers. The repertoire was sequenced with immunoSEQ multiplex PCR; TCRdb's copy has only in-frame clones and lacks some. The table records about 97,000 clones, 65% to 85% of them present only once. Donors consisted of healthy bone marrow donors. CDR3 length: 15 residues. CDR1 is MNHEY, CDR2 SVGAGI, per germline. The V segment lost 6 bases and the J segment 5 bases; nucleotides outside the gene matches: 11. This clone was recorded once. Its specificity is not known. The rearrangement links TRBV6-5 to TRBJ2-5; 8 positions match TRBD2. This sequence was found in a man aged 35 to 55 in good health and CMV-seropositive. Sequenced sample: PBMCs. The CDR3 nucleotides are TGTGCCAGCAGCCTCGGACTAGCAGGCGGGGAGACCCAGTACTTC. This translates into CASSLGLAGGETQYF.